The TCR beta chain under discussion was sequenced for a study of human T cells and chemical hapten exposure. CDR1 is SGDLS, CDR2 YYNGEE, per germline. The CDR3 consists of 16 residues. V trimming: 3 bases; J trimming: 4 bases; junction bases outside the gene matches: 9. Time point reported: pre-sensitization, week 0. Described treatment: therapeutic diphenylcyclopropenone sensitization with weekly scalp DPC. TCRdb used MiXCR to reprocess the RACE reads, holding one entry per CDR3 protein. This sample has fewer than 50,000 distinct CDR3 sequences, with about 7.6% found just once. Sample: whole blood, taken in connection with sensitization to the hapten diphenylcyclopropenone (DPC). The sequence was collected from a woman aged 50 to 60 with alopecia areata. Some clones in this sample may be carry-over from other donors' samples. V gene TRBV9 combines with J gene TRBJ2-3; TRBD2 agrees at 9 bases. DNA of the CDR3: TGTGCCAGCAGCGGTAGCGGGAGATATAATGCAGATACGCAGTATTTT. It codes for CASSGSGRYNADTQYF.